Shown below are 20 T cell receptor beta chains from a single sample sequenced in a study. From the RT-PCR reads, TCRdb called clonotypes with MiXCR, one entry per CDR3 protein. The repertoire holds around 700,000 distinct CDR3 sequences, with 14% as singletons. Sample: memory CD4+ T cells from blood. These receptors all come from a female donor in good health, serving as a healthy control.

The V and J genes are TRBV28 and TRBJ2-5; maybe TRBD2 (5 bases). V was clipped by 3 bases and J by 5 bases, with 10 bases between them. This CDR3 is built from 13 residues. Germline-derived CDR1 and CDR2 are MDHEN and SYDVKM. CDR3 DNA: TGTGCCAGCAGTTTCGTGGGAGCGGAGACCCAGTACTTC. It yields the protein CASSFVGAETQYF. The variable domain in full, with the rest retrieved from reference TRBV28 and TRBJ2-5, is DVKVTQSSRYLVKRTGEKVFLECVQDMDHENMFWYRQDPGLGLRLIYFSYDVKMKEKGDIPEGYSVSREKKERFSLILESASTNQTSMYLCASSFVGAETQYFGPGTRLLVL.

Ten or more counts support this clonotype. The gene calls are TRBV6-5 and TRBJ2-3, with 7 bases identical to TRBD2. In germline, CDR1 is MNHEY, CDR2 SVGAGI. CDR3 size: 16 residues. Losses at the gene ends were 2 bases for V and 11 bases for J; bases not matched to a gene: 16. The CDR3 reads CASSYGTREPRLGQYF. DNA of the CDR3: TGTGCCAGCAGTTACGGTACGCGGGAGCCCCGCTTGGGGCAGTATTTT.

The sample holds many counts of this clonotype. The chain has TRBV6-5 and TRBJ2-1; D is ambiguous. V lost 5 bases, J lost 7 bases, and 15 bases lay in between. The CDR3 is 14 residues long. Germline loops: CDR1 MNHEY, CDR2 SVGAGI. The CDR3 DNA reads TGTGCCAGCAGTAGAACTTCGACCGTAAATGAGCAGTTCTTC. Its translation is CASSRTSTVNEQFF.

In the case of this clonotype: At one end the junction does not follow the germline gene, possibly because of a read error. The V call is TRBV24-1, the J call TRBJ2-7; D perhaps matches TRBD2 (7 bases). CDR3 length equals 13 residues. Germline V lookup: CDR1 KGHDR, CDR2 SFDVKD. The CDR3 DNA follows: TGTGCCACCGGGGGGGCAGGGACCTACGTGCAGTACTTC. Its protein product is CATGGAGTYVQYF.

This chain uses TRBV28 with TRBJ2-7; perhaps TRBD1 as D (6 bases). There are 15 residues in the CDR3. Trimming took 6 bases from V and 3 from J, leaving 18 bases between them. Germline V gene data show CDR1 as MDHEN and CDR2 as SYDVKM. The CDR3: CASSPPLGTIYEQYF. The CDR3 nucleotides read TGTGCCAGCAGCCCACCCCTAGGGACAATCTACGAGCAGTACTTC.

This clonotype was picked up a small number of times. This sequence joins TRBV12-3 or TRBV12-4 and TRBJ2-5, with a possible D match to TRBD1 (5 bases). This CDR3 spans 13 amino acids. Between the trimmed V and J ends, which lost 5 bases and 5 bases, there was a span of 12 bases. CDR3 sequence reads: CASSPSSGETQYF. DNA for the CDR3: TGTGCCAGCAGTCCGTCATCAGGGGAGACCCAGTACTTC.

This sequence joins TRBV20-1 and TRBJ2-5, with D uncertain. The germline V gene has CDR1 DFQATT and CDR2 SNEGSKA (reference sequence). Trimming stripped 0 bases from V and 1 base from J, with 12 bases between. The CDR3 has 15 residues. The CDR3 loop reads CSARDQAWVQETQYF. The CDR3 region has the DNA TGCAGTGCTAGAGATCAAGCGTGGGTCCAAGAGACCCAGTACTTC.

This sequence joins TRBV6-1 and TRBJ2-4; 8 bases are a match to TRBD1. Germline-derived CDR1 and CDR2 are MNHNS and SASEGT. V lost 1 base and J lost 7; bases outside the gene matches: 6. CDR3 length: 15 residues. The CDR3 sequence is CASSEVGQGLNIQYF. DNA of the CDR3: TGTGCCAGCAGTGAAGTCGGACAGGGTTTGAACATTCAGTACTTC.

The chain joins TRBV18 to TRBJ1-2; 7 positions match TRBD1. CDR1 and CDR2 (germline): KGHSH, LQKENI. This CDR3 contains 15 residues. Trimming removed 0 bases from V and 2 bases from J; junction bases left unmatched: 3. This CDR3 is CASSPPAGGNYGYTF. In nucleotides, the CDR3 is TGTGCCAGCTCACCACCGGCAGGGGGAAACTATGGCTACACCTTC.

The rearrangement links TRBV7-3 to TRBJ1-6; D gene ambiguous. This CDR3 contains 16 residues. Trimming cost V 1 base and J 7 bases, with 14 bases left between them. Germline loops: CDR1 SGHTA, CDR2 FQGTGA. CDR3 residues: CASSLRGRGLNSPLHF. The CDR3 DNA reads as TGTGCCAGCAGCTTAAGAGGTCGAGGACTGAATTCACCCCTCCACTTT.

This chain uses TRBV11-1 with TRBJ1-1; possible D gene TRBD1, 5 bases. The CDR3 is made up of 15 amino acids. Germline V gives CDR1 SGHAT, CDR2 FQDESV (reference sequence). The V gene lost 5 bases and the J gene lost 5 bases, with 18 bases spanning the gap. The DNA of the CDR3 is TGTGCCAGCAGCCTTTTGGAGGGGAGAGGAACTGAAGCTTTCTTT. It is translated as CASSLLEGRGTEAFF.

The table lists this clonotype with a few counts. The CDR3 loop reads CASSIQKNTGELFF. CDR3 nucleotide sequence: TGTGCCAGTAGTATTCAGAAGAACACCGGGGAGCTGTTTTTT. The genes are TRBV19 and TRBJ2-2; D ambiguous. This CDR3 contains 14 residues. Germline V gene sequence: CDR1 LNHDA, CDR2 SQIVND (reference sequence). Trimming left V 3 bases short and J 1 base short, with 6 bases between.

This clonotype showed up many times. V usage is TRBV12-3 or TRBV12-4 and J usage is TRBJ1-2; D may be TRBD1 (5 bases). V was clipped by 5 bases and J by 6 bases, with 13 bases between them. CDR3 length: 13 residues. The CDR3 reads CASSPSTAHGYTF. The CDR3 DNA follows: TGTGCCAGCAGTCCATCGACAGCCCATGGCTACACCTTC.

A few counts support this clonotype. The chain uses TRBV20-1 and TRBJ1-5; D is undetermined. Germline loops: CDR1 DFQATT, CDR2 SNEGSKA (reference sequence). The CDR3 is 11 amino acids. Trimming stripped 3 bases from V and 7 bases from J, with 7 bases between. CDR3 in DNA: TGCAGTGCTAGCCTCCAACAGCCCCAGCATTTT. Protein product: CSASLQQPQHF.

This clonotype was seen a handful of times. The chain is built from TRBV20-1 and TRBJ1-1, with D perhaps matching TRBD1 (5 bases). Germline lookup yields CDR1 DFQATT and CDR2 SNEGSKA (reference sequence). V was clipped by 5 bases and J by 0 bases, with 10 bases between them. The CDR3 has 13 amino acids. The CDR3 DNA reads TGCAGTGCTCCGAAGACAGTGAACACTGAAGCTTTCTTT. Encoded protein: CSAPKTVNTEAFF.

In regard to this clonotype: Given a much more abundant clone one base away, this may be a read error. In this CDR3 the conserved last residue, phenylalanine or tryptophan, is missing, so a read error is likely. The chain joins TRBV12-3 or TRBV12-4 to TRBJ1-1, with D uncertain. The CDR3 extends over 11 amino acids. V was trimmed by 6 bases and J by 8 bases, leaving 10 bases between them. The CDR3 spells CASRLAPEAFL. CDR3 bases: TGTGCCAGCAGACTCGCTCCGGAAGCTTTCTTA.

A few counts support this clonotype. The chain combines TRBV12-3 or TRBV12-4 with TRBJ1-2; D unresolved. The CDR3 loop spans 12 amino acids. V lost 5 bases and J lost 5, with 9 bases in between. The CDR3 nucleotides read TGTGCCAGCAGTAAAACAGCGTATGGCTACACCTTC. The encoded protein is CASSKTAYGYTF.

The chain has TRBV20-1 and TRBJ2-1; perhaps TRBD2 as D (5 bases). Trimming shortened V by 1 base and J by 6 bases, and 16 bases separated the two germline ends. Germline lookup yields CDR1 DFQATT and CDR2 SNEGSKA (reference sequence). The CDR3 is made up of 15 amino acids. In DNA, the CDR3 is TGCAGTGCTAGAGTTTCGTTCGGGATACTCAATGAGCAGTTCTTC. This codes for CSARVSFGILNEQFF.

This rearrangement joins TRBV27 to TRBJ1-1; possibly TRBD1 for D (5 bases). Trimming stripped 1 base from V and 3 bases from J, with 15 bases between. CDR1 and CDR2 from the germline V gene are MNHEY and SMNVEV (reference sequence). The CDR3 sequence is 16 residues long. CDR3 in amino acids: CASSLWAGRIDTEAFF. The CDR3 nucleotides read TGTGCCAGCAGTTTATGGGCAGGGCGGATTGACACTGAAGCTTTCTTT.

This clonotype was picked up a small number of times. The gene calls are TRBV24-1 and TRBJ2-1, with D perhaps matching TRBD1 or TRBD2 (7 bases each). Germline-derived CDR1 and CDR2 are KGHDR and SFDVKD. V lost 7 bases, J lost 10 bases, and 16 bases lay in between. This CDR3 spans 13 amino acids. CDR3 residues: CATSIPGGGEQFF. The CDR3 bases are TGTGCCACCAGCATTCCAGGGGGGGGAGAGCAGTTCTTC.